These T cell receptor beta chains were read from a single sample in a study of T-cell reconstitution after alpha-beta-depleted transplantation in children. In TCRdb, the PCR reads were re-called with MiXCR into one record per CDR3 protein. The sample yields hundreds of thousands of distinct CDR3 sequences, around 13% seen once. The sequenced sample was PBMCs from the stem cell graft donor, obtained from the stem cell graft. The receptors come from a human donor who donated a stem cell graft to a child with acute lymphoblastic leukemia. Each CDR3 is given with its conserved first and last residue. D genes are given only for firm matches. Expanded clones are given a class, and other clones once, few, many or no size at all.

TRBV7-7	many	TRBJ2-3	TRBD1	TGTGCTAGCAGCCCCGGGACAGGGGCACGAGCAGATACGCAGTATTTT	CASSPGTGARADTQYF
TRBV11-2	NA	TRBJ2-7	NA	TGTGCCAGCAGCTTAGATATTAGCGTAACCCGGGTTGGGGGAGAGCAGTACTTC	CASSLDISVTRVGGEQYF
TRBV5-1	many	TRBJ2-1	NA	TGCGCCAGCAGCTTGTGGAGCCCCCGGTCCTACAATGAGCAGTTCTTC	CASSLWSPRSYNEQFF
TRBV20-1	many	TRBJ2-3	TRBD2	TGCAGTGCTAGAGACGGACTAGCGGGATATACAGATACGCAGTATTTT	CSARDGLAGYTDTQYF
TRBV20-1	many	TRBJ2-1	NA	TGCAGTGTCCCTACACGGAGCTCCTACAATGAGCAGTTCTTC	CSVPTRSSYNEQFF
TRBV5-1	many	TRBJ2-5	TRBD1	TGCGCCAGCAGCTTCGCTCTACAGGGGCCGGGAGAGACCCAGTACTTC	CASSFALQGPGETQYF
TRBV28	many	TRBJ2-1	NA	TGTGCCAGCCGTGCCAACAACTACAATGAGCAGTTCTTC	CASRANNYNEQFF
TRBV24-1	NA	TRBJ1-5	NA	TGTGCCACCAGCGCCAATAGCAATCAGCCCCAGCATTTT	CATSANSNQPQHF
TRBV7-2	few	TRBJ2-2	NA	TGTGCCAGCAGCACTCTCGGAAGGATCCTTCGAGCTGGGGAGCTGTTTTTT	CASSTLGRILRAGELFF
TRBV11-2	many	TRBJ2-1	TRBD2	TGTGCCAGCAGCGTAGCGGGAAACTCCTACAATGAGCAGTTCTTC	CASSVAGNSYNEQFF
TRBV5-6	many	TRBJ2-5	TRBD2	TGTGCCAGCAGCTTGTTACTAGCGGGATCGGCGGGTGAGACCCAGTACTTC	CASSLLLAGSAGETQYF
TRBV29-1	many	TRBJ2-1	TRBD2	TGCAGCGTTTCCGGCGGGAGAAGTCACGAGCAGTTCTTC	CSVSGGRSHEQFF
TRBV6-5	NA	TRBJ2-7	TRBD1	TGTGCCAGCAGCCTGGCCACAGGGGGCTACGAGCAGTACTTC	CASSLATGGYEQYF
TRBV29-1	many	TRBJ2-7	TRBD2	TGCAGCGTCGCTACTAGCGGGGGTGGCGGGTACGAGCAGTACTTC	CSVATSGGGGYEQYF
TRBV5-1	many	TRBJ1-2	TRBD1	TGCGCCAGCAGTTTGACAGGGGACTATGGCTACACCTTC	CASSLTGDYGYTF
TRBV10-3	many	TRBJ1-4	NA	TGTGCCATCACCCCAGGTGGAAATGAAAAACTGTTTTTT	CAITPGGNEKLFF
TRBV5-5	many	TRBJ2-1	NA	TGTGCCAGCAGCTTTTCCTACGAGAGCTCCTACAATGAGCAGTTCTTC	CASSFSYESSYNEQFF
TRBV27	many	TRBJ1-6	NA	TGTGCCAGCAGTTGGGCGGAAAATTCACCCCTCCACTTT	CASSWAENSPLHF
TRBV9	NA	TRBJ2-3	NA	TGTGCCAGCAGCGTAGATATCCTCACAGATACGCAGTATTTT	CASSVDILTDTQYF
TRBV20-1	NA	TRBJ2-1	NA	TGCAGTGCTGCTACAGGGTTTACCAATGAGCAGTTCTTC	CSAATGFTNEQFF
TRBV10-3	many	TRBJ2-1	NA	TGTGCCATCAGTGGGGGCGGTAGCTCCTACAATGAGCAGTTCTTC	CAISGGGSSYNEQFF
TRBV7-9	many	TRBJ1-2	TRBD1	TGTGCCAGCGGGGCGACAGGGAAGGAAAACTATGGCTACACCTTC	CASGATGKENYGYTF
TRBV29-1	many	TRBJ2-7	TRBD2	TGCAGCGTTTCCAGCGGGGACCACGAGCAGTACTTC	CSVSSGDHEQYF
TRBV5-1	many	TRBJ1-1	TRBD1	TGCGCCAGCAGCCTCTCCCCGGGACAGGGGGCTTTAGCAGCTTTCTTT	CASSLSPGQGALAAFF
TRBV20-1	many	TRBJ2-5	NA	TGCAGTGCCGACATCCGGGAGAGCCCCCAAGAGACCCAGTACTTC	CSADIRESPQETQYF
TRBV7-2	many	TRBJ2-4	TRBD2	TGTGCCAGCAGCTTAGTAGGTGGGGAGGGACCAGACCAGTACTTC	CASSLVGGEGPDQYF
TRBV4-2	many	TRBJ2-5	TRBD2	TGTGCCAGCAGCCAAGATCAGCGGGAGGGCCGGGAGACCCAGTACTTC	CASSQDQREGRETQYF
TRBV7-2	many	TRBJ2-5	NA	TGTGCCAGCAGCCGTAGACTGGCCGGGACCCAGTACTTC	CASSRRLAGTQYF
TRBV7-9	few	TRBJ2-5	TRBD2	TGTGCCAGCAGCGTAGGGCTAACTAGCGATTCAGGAGAGACCCAGTACTTC	CASSVGLTSDSGETQYF
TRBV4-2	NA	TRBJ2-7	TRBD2	TGTGCCAGCAGCCAAACGGGAGGGGAGCAGTACTTC	CASSQTGGEQYF
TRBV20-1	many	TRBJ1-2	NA	TGCAGTGCCTCGGACGGAAACTATGGCTACACCTTC	CSASDGNYGYTF
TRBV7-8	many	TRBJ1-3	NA	TGTGCCAGCAGCCCCACCGGCTTATCTGGAAACACCATATATTTT	CASSPTGLSGNTIYF
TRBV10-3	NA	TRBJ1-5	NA	TGTGCCATCGCGGACAGTTCCGGGCCCCAGCATTTT	CAIADSSGPQHF
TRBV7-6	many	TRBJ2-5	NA	TGTGCCAGCAGCTTAGTTCGGGAGACCCAGTACTTC	CASSLVRETQYF
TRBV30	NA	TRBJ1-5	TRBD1	TGTGCCTGGGGACAGGGTTGGGGCAATCAGCCCCAGCATTTT	CAWGQGWGNQPQHF
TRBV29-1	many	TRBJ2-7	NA	TGCAGCGTTGGAACGGCGAGCTCCTACGAGCAGTACTTC	CSVGTASSYEQYF
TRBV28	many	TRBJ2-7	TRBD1	TGTGCCAGCAGGGACGAGACAGGGGGCAGGTCCTACGAGCAGTACTTC	CASRDETGGRSYEQYF
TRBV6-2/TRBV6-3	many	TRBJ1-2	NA	TGTGCCAGCAGTTACTCGGGCGGACTCATCTCCGGCTACACCTTC	CASSYSGGLISGYTF
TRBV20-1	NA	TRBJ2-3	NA	TGCAGTGCTAGCAGAGTTGCAGATACGCAGTATTTT	CSASRVADTQYF
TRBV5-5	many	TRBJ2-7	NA	TGTGCCAGCAGCTTGTCCACAGGCACCTACGAGCAGTACTTC	CASSLSTGTYEQYF
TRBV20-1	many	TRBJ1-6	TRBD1	TGCAGTGCTCGACAGGGCGGCAATTCACCCCTCCACTTT	CSARQGGNSPLHF
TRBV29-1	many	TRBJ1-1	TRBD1	TGCAGCGGACTATCAACAGGGGCGGGTGAAGCTTTCTTT	CSGLSTGAGEAFF
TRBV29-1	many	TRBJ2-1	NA	TGCAGCGTTGAATCCGATTATAGCGCCAATGAGCAGTTCTTC	CSVESDYSANEQFF
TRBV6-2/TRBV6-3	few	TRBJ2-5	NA	TGTGCCAGCAGTTACCGGACCCTGCGAGAGACCCAGTACTTC	CASSYRTLRETQYF
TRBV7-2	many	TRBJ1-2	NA	TGTGCCAGCAGCTTCACCCGAGACGACAGACACTACACCTTC	CASSFTRDDRHYTF
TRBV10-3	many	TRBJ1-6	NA	TGTGCCATCCGGGAGGACAATTCACCCCTCCACTTT	CAIREDNSPLHF
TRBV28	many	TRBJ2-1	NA	TGTGCCAGCAGTTTGAGACCCACCTCCTACAATGAGCAGTTCTTC	CASSLRPTSYNEQFF
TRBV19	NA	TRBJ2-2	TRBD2	TGTGCCAGTAGATATGGACTAGCGGTAAACACCGGGGAGCTGTTTTTT	CASRYGLAVNTGELFF
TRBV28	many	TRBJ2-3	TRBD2	TGTGCCAGCATGGAGCGGGGCCCCACAGATACGCAGTATTTT	CASMERGPTDTQYF
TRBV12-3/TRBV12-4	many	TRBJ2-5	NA	TGTGCCAGCGAGGGGGGGGCACAAGAGACCCAGTACTTC	CASEGGAQETQYF
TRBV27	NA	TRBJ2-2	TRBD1	TGTGCCAGCAGTTTATTCAGGGGACAGGGCAACACCGGGGAGCTGTTTTTT	CASSLFRGQGNTGELFF
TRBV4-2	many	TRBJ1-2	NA	TGTGCCAGCAGCCAAGATGCCAGGGAAGATGGCTACACCTTC	CASSQDAREDGYTF
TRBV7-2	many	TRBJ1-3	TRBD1	TGTGCCAGCAGACGGACAGGGGCCGGAAACACCATATATTTT	CASRRTGAGNTIYF
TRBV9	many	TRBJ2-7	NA	TGTGCCAGCAGCGGACGGGACAACTCCTACGAGCAGTACTTC	CASSGRDNSYEQYF
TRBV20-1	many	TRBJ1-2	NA	TGCAGTGCTAGACGAGACTATGGCTACACCTTC	CSARRDYGYTF